This TCR beta chain was captured by sequencing in a study of T cell responses to AZD1222 COVID-19 vaccine. As to this clone: Antigen: not known.

Points from the study as a whole: The number of AZD1222 recipients seropositive at baseline was only five or six. Two doses of AZD1222 preceded a rise in Spike-specific TCR breadth and depth.

Only in-frame clones appear in the TCRdb table, and some are missing; sequencing was by immunoSEQ multiplex PCR. The sample carries around 160,000 clones, approximately 88% recorded once. The sequencing used peripheral blood, collected on day 0 of AZD1222 vaccination. This TCR was sampled from an adult in good health.

The CDR3 loop is CAISESRGQGPYEQYF. CDR3 sequence (DNA): TGTGCCATCAGTGAGTCGAGAGGGCAGGGGCCCTACGAGCAGTACTTC. This chain connects TRBV10-3 to TRBJ2-7; D is perhaps TRBD1 (6 bases). Germline V gene sequence: CDR1 ENHRY, CDR2 SYGVKD. CDR3 length equals 16 residues. The V end was cut by 0 bases, the J end by 2 bases, with 14 bases between.